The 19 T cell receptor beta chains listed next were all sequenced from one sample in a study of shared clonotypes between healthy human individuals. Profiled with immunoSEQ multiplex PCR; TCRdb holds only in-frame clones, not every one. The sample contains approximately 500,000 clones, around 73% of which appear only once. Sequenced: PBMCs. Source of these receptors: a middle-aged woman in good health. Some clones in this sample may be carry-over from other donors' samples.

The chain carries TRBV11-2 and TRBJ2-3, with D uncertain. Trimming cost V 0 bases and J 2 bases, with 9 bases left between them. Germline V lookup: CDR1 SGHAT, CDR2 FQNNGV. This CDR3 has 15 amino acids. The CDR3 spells CASSLDPNPTDTQYF. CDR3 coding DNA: TGTGCCAGCAGCTTAGATCCTAATCCCACAGATACGCAGTATTTT.

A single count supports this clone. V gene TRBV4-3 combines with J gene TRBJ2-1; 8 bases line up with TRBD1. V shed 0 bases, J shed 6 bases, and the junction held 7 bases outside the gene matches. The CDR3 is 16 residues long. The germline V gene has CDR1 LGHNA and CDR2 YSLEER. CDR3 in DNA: TGCGCCAGCAGCCAAGATGGACAGGGTCAAAGCAATGAGCAGTTCTTC. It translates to CASSQDGQGQSNEQFF.

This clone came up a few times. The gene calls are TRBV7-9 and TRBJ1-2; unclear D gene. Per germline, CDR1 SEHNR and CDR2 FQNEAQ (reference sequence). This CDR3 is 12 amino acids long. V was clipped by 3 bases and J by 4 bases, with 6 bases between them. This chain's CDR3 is CASSFDLYGYTF. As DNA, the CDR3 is TGTGCCAGCAGCTTTGACCTCTATGGCTACACCTTC.

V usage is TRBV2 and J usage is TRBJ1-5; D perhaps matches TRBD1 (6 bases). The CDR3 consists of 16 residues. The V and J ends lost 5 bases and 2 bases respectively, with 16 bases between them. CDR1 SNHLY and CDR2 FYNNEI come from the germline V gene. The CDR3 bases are TGTGCCAGCAGTCGCCAACAGGGACGGGGCAATCAGCCCCAGCATTTT. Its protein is CASSRQQGRGNQPQHF.

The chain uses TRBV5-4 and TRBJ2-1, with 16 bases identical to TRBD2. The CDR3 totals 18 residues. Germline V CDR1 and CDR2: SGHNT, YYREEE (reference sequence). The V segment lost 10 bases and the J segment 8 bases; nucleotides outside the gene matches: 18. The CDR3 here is CAYEGTSGRASVLYEQFF. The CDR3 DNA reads TGTGCCTACGAAGGGACTAGCGGGAGGGCCTCTGTCCTATATGAGCAGTTCTTC.

The CDR3 here is CASSQSRRQGGPSYEQYF. CDR3 coding DNA: TGCGCCAGCAGTCAATCCCGACGACAGGGAGGTCCCTCCTACGAGCAGTACTTC. The V gene is TRBV23-1, the J gene TRBJ2-7, with D tentatively TRBD1 (7 bases). Being an ORF, TRBV23-1 has a function that is uncertain. V was shortened by 0 bases and J by 0 bases, with 18 bases between the two germline ends. The CDR3 covers 18 residues.

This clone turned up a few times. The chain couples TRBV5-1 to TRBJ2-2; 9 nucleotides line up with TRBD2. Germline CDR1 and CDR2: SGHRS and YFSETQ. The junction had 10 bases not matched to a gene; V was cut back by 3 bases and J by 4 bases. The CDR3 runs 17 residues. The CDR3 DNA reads TGCGCCAGCAGCTGGGGGGCTAGCGGGGCCGCCACCGGGGAGCTGTTTTTT. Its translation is CASSWGASGAATGELFF.

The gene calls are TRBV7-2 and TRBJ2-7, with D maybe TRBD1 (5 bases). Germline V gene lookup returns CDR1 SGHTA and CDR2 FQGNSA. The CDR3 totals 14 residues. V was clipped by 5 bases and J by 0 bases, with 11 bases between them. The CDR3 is CASSPETDSYEQYF. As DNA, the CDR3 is TGTGCCAGCAGCCCCGAGACAGACTCCTACGAGCAGTACTTC.

CDR3 sequence (DNA): TGTGCCAGCAGCTTTCAGGGTGGCACTGAAGCTTTCTTT. Translating gives CASSFQGGTEAFF. V usage is TRBV11-2 and J usage is TRBJ1-1; D might be TRBD1 (5 bases). V dropped 3 bases and J dropped 4 bases, with 9 bases sitting between them. CDR1 is SGHAT, CDR2 FQNNGV, per germline. The CDR3 has 13 residues.

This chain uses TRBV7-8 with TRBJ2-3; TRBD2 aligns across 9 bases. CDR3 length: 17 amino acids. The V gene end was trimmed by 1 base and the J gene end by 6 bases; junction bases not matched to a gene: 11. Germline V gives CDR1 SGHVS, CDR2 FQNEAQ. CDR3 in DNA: TGTGCCAGCAGCTTAGGGGGCGGGAGGGAGGTGAGGGATACGCAGTATTTT. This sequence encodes CASSLGGGREVRDTQYF.

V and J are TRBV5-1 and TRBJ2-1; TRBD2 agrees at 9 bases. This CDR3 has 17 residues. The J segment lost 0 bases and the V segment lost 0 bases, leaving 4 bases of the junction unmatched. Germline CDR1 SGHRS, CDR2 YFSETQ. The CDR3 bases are TGCGCCAGCAGCTTGGAAGGGGGACTAGCCTCCTACAATGAGCAGTTCTTC. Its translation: CASSLEGGLASYNEQFF.

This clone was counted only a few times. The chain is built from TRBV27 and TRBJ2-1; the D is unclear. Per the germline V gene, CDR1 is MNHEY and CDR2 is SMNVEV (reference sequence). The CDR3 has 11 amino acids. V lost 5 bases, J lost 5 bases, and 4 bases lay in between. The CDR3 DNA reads TGTGCCAGCAGTACTAACAATGAGCAGTTCTTC. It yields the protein CASSTNNEQFF.

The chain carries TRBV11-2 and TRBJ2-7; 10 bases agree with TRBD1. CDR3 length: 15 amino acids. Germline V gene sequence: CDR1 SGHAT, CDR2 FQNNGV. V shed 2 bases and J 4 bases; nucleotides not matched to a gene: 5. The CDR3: CASSLPGQGIYEQYF. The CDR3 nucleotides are TGTGCCAGCAGCTTACCGGGACAGGGGATATACGAGCAGTACTTC.

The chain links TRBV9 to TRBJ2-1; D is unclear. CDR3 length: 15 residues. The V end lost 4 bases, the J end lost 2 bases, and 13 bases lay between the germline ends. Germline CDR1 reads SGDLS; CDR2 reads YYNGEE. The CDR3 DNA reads TGTGCCAGCAGCCTAGAAGGATCACCCTACAATGAGCAGTTCTTC. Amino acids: CASSLEGSPYNEQFF.

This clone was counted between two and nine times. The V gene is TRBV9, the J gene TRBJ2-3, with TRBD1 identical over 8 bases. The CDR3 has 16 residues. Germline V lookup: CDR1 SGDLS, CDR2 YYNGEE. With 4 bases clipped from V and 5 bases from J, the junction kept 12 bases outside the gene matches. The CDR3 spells CASSPQGAGSLDTQYF. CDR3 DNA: TGTGCCAGCAGCCCGCAGGGGGCAGGGTCCCTAGATACGCAGTATTTT.

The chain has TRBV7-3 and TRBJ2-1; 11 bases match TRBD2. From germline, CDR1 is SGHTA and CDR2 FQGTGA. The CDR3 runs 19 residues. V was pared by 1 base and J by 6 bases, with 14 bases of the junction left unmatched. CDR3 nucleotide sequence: TGTGCCAGCAGCTTAATGGCAAGGACTAGCGGGCCCCCCCCCAATGAGCAGTTCTTC. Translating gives CASSLMARTSGPPPNEQFF.

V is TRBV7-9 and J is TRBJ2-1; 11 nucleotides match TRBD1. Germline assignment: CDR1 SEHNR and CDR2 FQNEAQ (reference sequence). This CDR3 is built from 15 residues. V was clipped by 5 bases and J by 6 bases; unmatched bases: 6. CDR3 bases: TGTGCCAGCAGCCTAGGACAGGGGGCGGTCAATGAGCAGTTCTTC. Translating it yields CASSLGQGAVNEQFF.

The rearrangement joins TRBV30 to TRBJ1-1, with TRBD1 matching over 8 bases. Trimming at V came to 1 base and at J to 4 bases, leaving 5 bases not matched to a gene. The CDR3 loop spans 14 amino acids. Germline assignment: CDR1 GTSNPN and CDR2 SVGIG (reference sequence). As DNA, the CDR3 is TGTGCCTGGAGTGACAGGGGGATGATCACTGAAGCTTTCTTT. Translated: CAWSDRGMITEAFF.

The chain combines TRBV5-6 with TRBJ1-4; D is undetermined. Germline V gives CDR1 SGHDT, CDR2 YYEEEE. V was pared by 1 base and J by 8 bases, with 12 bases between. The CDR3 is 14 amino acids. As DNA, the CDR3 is TGTGCCAGCAGCTTGTTCGCAGGAAAGGAAAAACTGTTTTTT. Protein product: CASSLFAGKEKLFF.